This T cell receptor beta chain appears in the sequencing data of a study of spatial heterogeneity in lung cancer. Study information: Those follow-up PBMC samples that were available underwent sequencing, at a median interval of about 22 months following resection. As counted in raw reads, each unique TCR and UMI combination appeared more than ten times on average.

This clonotype was counted only a few times. Unique molecular identifiers, one per molecule, were present on every TCR cDNA molecule. TCRdb re-called the 5' RACE reads through MiXCR, storing one row per CDR3 protein. The data show about 120,000 distinct CDR3 sequences, 12% seen once. The CDR3 has 13 amino acids. Germline CDR1 reads SGHRS; CDR2 reads YFSETQ. V shed 8 bases and J 0 bases; nucleotides not matched to a gene: 4. As to time point: blood at routine non-recurrence follow-up after resection. TCRs were sequenced from unsorted whole RNA of tumor, nontumor lung or PBMC. Here the sequenced sample was PBMCs, taken at follow-up. This TCR derives from a male donor with early-stage non-small cell lung cancer. The V and J genes are TRBV5-1 and TRBJ2-5; TRBD2 matches at 7 bases. The CDR3 spells CASRRGDQETQYF. The CDR3 DNA reads TGCGCCAGTCGTCGGGGGGACCAAGAGACCCAGTACTTC.